This T cell receptor beta chain comes out of a study of identical twins' blood T cells. TCRdb ran MiXCR on the 5' RACE reads and lists one entry per CDR3 protein. In the table there are hundreds of thousands of distinct CDR3 sequences, around 30% of which are singletons. Sequencing input: PBMCs. The sequence derives from a woman between 18 and 55 years old in good health.

This CDR3 is CASSPRDNYEQYF. In DNA form, the CDR3 reads TGTGCCAGCAGCCCCCGCGATAACTACGAGCAGTACTTC. This chain uses TRBV9 with TRBJ2-7; D remains ambiguous. Germline values: CDR1 SGDLS, CDR2 YYNGEE. V lost 4 bases, J lost 3 bases, and 11 bases lay in between. This CDR3 has 13 residues.